This is a list of T cell receptor beta chains from one sample in a study of T-cell memory formation after mild COVID-19. TCRdb independently ran MiXCR on the 5' RACE reads; one entry per CDR3 protein. The data contain roughly 160,000 distinct CDR3 sequences, around a tenth of them seen just once; the ten biggest clones take up roughly 3.8%. Sample: PBMCs or a T cell subset sorted from them (not recorded which). Receptors were obtained from a man younger than 35 who had mild COVID-19 (a few samples of this study predate the infection). Cell type and time point are not known. The CDR3 runs from the conserved cysteine through the conserved F or W. D genes are given only for firm matches. Clone size is given for some rows only: seen once, a few or many times, or a class if the clone is expanded.

>NA|TRBV3-1|TRBJ1-6|NA
TGTGCCAGCAGCCAATCAGGGGATTCACCCCTCCACTTT
CASSQSGDSPLHF
>TRBD1|TRBV12-3/TRBV12-4|TRBJ2-2|NA
TGTGCCAGCAGTTCGGGACAGGCGAACACCGGGGAGCTGTTTTTT
CASSSGQANTGELFF
>NA|TRBV2|TRBJ2-3|NA
TGTGCCAGCAGTGATTTCAGGGTAGATACGCAGTATTTT
CASSDFRVDTQYF
>NA|TRBV10-3|TRBJ1-2|few
TGTGCCATCAGTGAGACGGTCCATGAAAGGGGCTACACCTTC
CAISETVHERGYTF
>NA|TRBV4-3|TRBJ2-5|few
TGCGCCAGCAGCCGCGGTACTATACGTGAAGAGACCCAGTACTTC
CASSRGTIREETQYF
>TRBD1|TRBV27|TRBJ1-2|NA
TGTGCCAGCAGTCCCCGGACAGGGAACTATGGCTACACCTTC
CASSPRTGNYGYTF
>TRBD2|TRBV9|TRBJ2-7|few
TGTGCCAGCAGCGTAGAGGCTAGCGGGGGCCGGGAGCAGTACTTC
CASSVEASGGREQYF
>TRBD2|TRBV20-1|TRBJ2-5|few
TGCAGTGCTAGATATACTAGCGGCCAAGAGACCCAGTACTTC
CSARYTSGQETQYF
>NA|TRBV7-2|TRBJ2-3|NA
TGTGCCAGCAGCTGGCGTGTACGAGGCACAGATACGCAGTATTTT
CASSWRVRGTDTQYF
>NA|TRBV7-2|TRBJ2-2|few
TGTGCCAGCAGCTCCCAAGGGGGCGGGGAGCTGTTTTTT
CASSSQGGGELFF
>TRBD2|TRBV29-1|TRBJ2-3|NA
TGCAGCGTGCCCCGGGGGGGGCTTAGCACAGATACGCAGTATTTT
CSVPRGGLSTDTQYF
>NA|TRBV19|TRBJ2-2|NA
TGTGCCAGTAGTATATCGTGGGTCACCGGGGAGCTGTTTTTT
CASSISWVTGELFF
>NA|TRBV5-1|TRBJ2-2|many
TGCGCCAGCAGCTTGCGCTTCGTCGGCCCCTCGAACACCGGGGAGCTGTTTTTT
CASSLRFVGPSNTGELFF
>NA|TRBV6-5|TRBJ1-5|NA
TGTGCCAGCAGCCTCACGGGGGCTTTTCAGCCCCAGCATTTT
CASSLTGAFQPQHF
>NA|TRBV3-1|TRBJ1-6|many
TGTGCCAGCAGCCAAAACGAAGGAGGAGGCTCACCCCTCCACTTT
CASSQNEGGGSPLHF
>NA|TRBV18|TRBJ2-5|many
TGTGCCAGCTCACCGGTCGGTCAAGAGACCCAGTACTTC
CASSPVGQETQYF
>NA|TRBV7-2|TRBJ1-6|few
TGTGCCAGCAGCTTTTTGGGGGTACCCCTCCACTTT
CASSFLGVPLHF
>TRBD1|TRBV7-6|TRBJ1-4|NA
TGTGCCAGCAGCACAGGGGACAGTGGTGAAAAACTGTTTTTT
CASSTGDSGEKLFF
>NA|TRBV14|TRBJ2-3|NA
TGTGCCAGCGGCCCCCGCGGGGTCGCTACGCAGTATTTT
CASGPRGVATQYF
>NA|TRBV5-1|TRBJ2-3|many
TGCGCCAGCAGCTTGGGACTACAAGTAGATACGCAGTATTTT
CASSLGLQVDTQYF
>TRBD2|TRBV12-5|TRBJ2-1|few
TGTGCTAGCCTCCCGACGACTAGCACTGAGCAGTTCTTC
CASLPTTSTEQFF
>TRBD1|TRBV20-1|TRBJ1-6|few
TGCAGTGCTAGAGCGACAGGGAGTTTTAATTCACCCCTCCACTTT
CSARATGSFNSPLHF
>TRBD1|TRBV7-9|TRBJ1-3|NA
TGTGCCAGCAGCCCGGGGGACAGATGGCCTGGAAACACCATATATTTT
CASSPGDRWPGNTIYF
>NA|TRBV20-1|TRBJ2-7|few
TGCAGTGCGCCGAGGGACGGACACGAGCAGTACTTC
CSAPRDGHEQYF
>NA|TRBV7-8|TRBJ1-5|NA
TGTGCCAGCAGCTTATTGAGGGGCAATCAGCCCCAGCATTTT
CASSLLRGNQPQHF
>NA|TRBV5-1|TRBJ2-3|few
TGCGCCAGCAGCTTCGACGGCAGCACAGATACGCAGTATTTT
CASSFDGSTDTQYF
>NA|TRBV12-3/TRBV12-4|TRBJ1-6|NA
TGTGCCAGCAGTTTAGAACAGGGCATTGGCGCATTGGATTCACCCCTCCACTTT
CASSLEQGIGALDSPLHF
>NA|TRBV10-3|TRBJ2-7|NA
TGTGCCATCAGATTCCCAGGGTCCTACGAGCAGTACTTC
CAIRFPGSYEQYF
>NA|TRBV20-1|TRBJ2-6|NA
TGCAGTGCTAGAGATCTAAAGTCTGGGGCCAACGTCCTGACTTTC
CSARDLKSGANVLTF
>NA|TRBV5-1|TRBJ1-1|few
TGCGCCAGCAGCTTGGACAGGGCGAGCACTGAAGCTTTCTTT
CASSLDRASTEAFF
>TRBD1|TRBV6-2/TRBV6-3|TRBJ1-6|NA
TGTGCCAGCAGTCCGACAGGGCACGATTCACCCCTCCACTTT
CASSPTGHDSPLHF
>TRBD2|TRBV18|TRBJ2-1|few
TGTGCCAGCTCACCACCGGGACTAGCGGGGGGTAATGAGCAGTTCTTC
CASSPPGLAGGNEQFF
>TRBD2|TRBV6-5|TRBJ2-1|many
TGTGCCAGTGGGGGGGGGAGGTCCCTTTACAATGAGCAGTTCTTC
CASGGGRSLYNEQFF
>NA|TRBV7-2|TRBJ2-3|NA
TGTGCCAGCAGCCGTATACAGGGTCTACCCAGTACGCAGTATTTT
CASSRIQGLPSTQYF
>TRBD1|TRBV6-5|TRBJ1-2|NA
TGTGCCAGCAGTCGGACAGGGAGGACGGGCTATGGCTACACCTTC
CASSRTGRTGYGYTF
>NA|TRBV7-2|TRBJ2-6|NA
TGTGCCAGCAGCTTACGGTGGCATGGGGCCAACGTCCTGACTTTC
CASSLRWHGANVLTF
>TRBD1|TRBV29-1|TRBJ2-7|few
TGCAGCGGGAGACAGGGGTCCTCCTACGAGCAGTACTTC
CSGRQGSSYEQYF
>TRBD1|TRBV7-2|TRBJ1-2|NA
TGTGCCAGCAGCTTTGCCACGACGGGACAGGGGAAGGGCTACACCTTC
CASSFATTGQGKGYTF
>TRBD2|TRBV7-3|TRBJ2-1|NA
TGTGCCAGCAAGAAGGGCGGGGGAGACAATGAGCAGTTCTTC
CASKKGGGDNEQFF
>NA|TRBV29-1|TRBJ1-1|NA
TGCAGCGCCGATCGGGGGACCTTTGAAGCCTTCTTT
CSADRGTFEAFF
>NA|TRBV27|TRBJ1-2|NA
TGTGCCAGCAGTTGGATGGGCGGACCCTATGGCTACACCTTC
CASSWMGGPYGYTF
>NA|TRBV3-1|TRBJ1-1|NA
TGTGCCAGCAGCCTAACAGGGCCCACTGAAGCTTTCTTT
CASSLTGPTEAFF
>NA|TRBV2|TRBJ1-5|NA
TGTGCCAGCAGTGCAGGGTATAGCAATCAGCCCCAGCATTTT
CASSAGYSNQPQHF
>NA|TRBV7-2|TRBJ1-5|NA
TGTGCCAGTCGACTCCCTGGCAATCAGCCCCAGCATTTT
CASRLPGNQPQHF
>NA|TRBV4-1|TRBJ2-1|many
TGCGCCAGCAGCCAAGAAGGAGTTCGGGTTAGCAATGAGCAGTTCTTC
CASSQEGVRVSNEQFF
>NA|TRBV18|TRBJ1-1|few
TGTGCCAGCTCGCCCCCCGGGACAACGGGGACTGAAGCTTTCTTT
CASSPPGTTGTEAFF
>TRBD1|TRBV5-4|TRBJ2-7|NA
TGTGCCAGCAGGCCGGGACAGGGGACCGACGAGCAGTACTTC
CASRPGQGTDEQYF
>TRBD2|TRBV5-1|TRBJ2-7|NA
TGCGCCAGCAGCCGTACTTTGACTAGCGGGACCTACGAGCAGTACTTC
CASSRTLTSGTYEQYF
>NA|TRBV2|TRBJ2-6|few
TGTGCCAGCAGAGTACAGGGCTCTGGGGCCAACGTCCTGACTTTC
CASRVQGSGANVLTF
>TRBD1|TRBV5-1|TRBJ1-1|NA
TGCGCCAGCAGCTGGGGGACAGCGAACACTGAAGCTTTCTTT
CASSWGTANTEAFF
>TRBD1|TRBV7-9|TRBJ1-1|few
TGTGCCAGCAGCCCCTCAGGGGGCTGGAGCACTGAAGCTTTCTTT
CASSPSGGWSTEAFF
>TRBD1|TRBV12-3/TRBV12-4|TRBJ2-5|few
TGTGCCAGCAGTTCCTGGGACAGGAGGGAGACCCAGTACTTC
CASSSWDRRETQYF
>TRBD1|TRBV7-9|TRBJ1-2|few
TGTGCCAGCAGCTTAGCGGACAGGGGTAGTGGCTACACCTTC
CASSLADRGSGYTF
>NA|TRBV2|TRBJ1-4|few
TGTGCCAGCAGTGAGATTCAGGGCGGTGAAAAACTGTTTTTT
CASSEIQGGEKLFF
>NA|TRBV7-9|TRBJ1-5|NA
TGTGCCAGCAGCTTAGAAGCCGGGACTACTAATCAGCCCCAGCATTTT
CASSLEAGTTNQPQHF
>NA|TRBV13|TRBJ1-2|NA
TGTGCCAGCAGCTTGAGCGGGGGTTATGGCTACACCTTC
CASSLSGGYGYTF
>TRBD1|TRBV2|TRBJ2-3|NA
TGTGCCAGCAGAGCCGACAGGGCAATAAGCACAGATACGCAGTATTTT
CASRADRAISTDTQYF
>NA|TRBV6-1|TRBJ2-3|few
TGTGCCTCTCGAAAAGTCACAGATACGCAGTATTTT
CASRKVTDTQYF